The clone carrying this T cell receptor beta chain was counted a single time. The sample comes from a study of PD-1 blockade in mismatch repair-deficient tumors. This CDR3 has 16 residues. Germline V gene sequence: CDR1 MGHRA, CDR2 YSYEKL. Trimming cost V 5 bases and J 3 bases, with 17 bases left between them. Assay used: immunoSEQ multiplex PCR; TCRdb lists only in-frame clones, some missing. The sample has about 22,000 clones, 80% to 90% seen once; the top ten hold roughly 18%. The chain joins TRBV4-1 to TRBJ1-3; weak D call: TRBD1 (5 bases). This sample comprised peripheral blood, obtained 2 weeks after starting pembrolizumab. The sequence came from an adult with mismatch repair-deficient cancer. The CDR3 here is CASSVPLGGDGNTIYF. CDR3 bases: TGCGCCAGCAGCGTCCCCCTCGGGGGAGATGGAAACACCATATATTTT.